The next 30 T cell receptor beta chains were all read from a single sample in a study of radiotherapy plus CTLA-4 blockade in lung cancer. Measured with immunoSEQ multiplex PCR; TCRdb has only the in-frame clones, and not every one. The data hold tens of thousands of clones, with 70% to 80% observed a single time. Sequenced here: peripheral blood, sampled from a patient treated with radiotherapy plus ipilimumab. The source is a human donor with non-small cell lung cancer who had a complete response to radiotherapy plus ipilimumab.

The genes are TRBV5-4 and TRBJ2-2, with D possibly matching TRBD2 (7 bases). Deletions cut 1 base from V and 6 bases from J, with 13 bases between. CDR3 size: 15 residues. Germline-derived CDR1 and CDR2 are SGHNT and YYREEE (reference sequence). The CDR3 region has the DNA TGTGCCAGCAGCTTGACAGGGAGGGGTGCCGGGGAGCTGTTTTTT. Translating gives CASSLTGRGAGELFF.

This clone was observed a handful of times. J is TRBJ1-4 and V is TRBV18; the match to TRBD1 covers 12 bases. The length of the CDR3 is 18 residues. Germline values: CDR1 KGHSH, CDR2 LQKENI. With 3 bases clipped from V and 7 bases from J, the junction kept 12 bases outside the gene matches. In DNA form, the CDR3 reads TGTGCCAGCTCACCCATCACCGGGACAGGGGGCGAAGGTGAAAAACTGTTTTTT. Translated: CASSPITGTGGEGEKLFF.

V and J are TRBV15 and TRBJ2-1; 8 positions match TRBD2. In germline, CDR1 is LNHNV, CDR2 YYDKDF (reference sequence). Germline trimming cut 3 bases from V and 8 bases from J; bases unmatched to any gene: 9. The CDR3 runs 15 residues. The CDR3 sequence is CATSSAGTRLDEQFF. CDR3 in DNA: TGTGCCACCAGCAGTGCCGGGACTAGACTCGATGAGCAGTTCTTC.

This chain connects TRBV11-2 to TRBJ1-5; D remains ambiguous. Germline V CDR1 and CDR2: SGHAT, FQNNGV. V dropped 1 base and J dropped 4 bases, with 8 bases sitting between them. The CDR3 sequence is 14 residues long. The CDR3 nucleotides are TGTGCCAGCAGCTTAGGGGGAGGGAATCAGCCCCAGCATTTT. Amino acid sequence: CASSLGGGNQPQHF.

The chain joins TRBV7-9 to TRBJ2-1; TRBD2 matches at 14 bases. CDR3 length: 15 amino acids. Germline-derived CDR1 and CDR2 are SEHNR and FQNEAQ (reference sequence). V was pared by 5 bases and J by 6 bases, with 3 bases of the junction left unmatched. The CDR3 protein is CASSRLAGGLNEQFF. In nucleotides, the CDR3 is TGTGCCAGCAGCCGACTAGCGGGGGGGCTCAATGAGCAGTTCTTC.

This rearrangement joins TRBV5-4 to TRBJ2-7; tentative D call: TRBD2 (7 bases). V was clipped by 2 bases and J by 5 bases, with 17 bases between them. In germline, CDR1 is SGHNT, CDR2 YYREEE (reference sequence). The CDR3 runs to 15 residues. The CDR3 DNA reads as TGTGCCAGCAGCTTAGGGGGGAGGGCCGAAAACGAGCAGTACTTC. Its translation is CASSLGGRAENEQYF.

The CDR3 DNA reads as TGCGCCAGCAGCCCCGGGACTAGCGCCACAGATACGCAGTATTTT. It specifies CASSPGTSATDTQYF. The V and J genes are TRBV5-1 and TRBJ2-3; 10 bases align to TRBD2. CDR1 and CDR2 from the germline V gene are SGHRS and YFSETQ. The CDR3 consists of 15 residues. After removal of 4 bases from V and 2 bases from J, the junction contained 4 bases not matched to a gene.

The chain recombines TRBV25-1 with TRBJ2-7; 10 nucleotides agree with TRBD2. This CDR3 is built from 16 residues. CDR1 and CDR2 (germline): MGHDK, SYGVNS. The ends lost 3 bases at V and 0 bases at J; junction bases unmatched: 5. In DNA form, the CDR3 reads TGTGCCAGCAGTGACGCTAGCGGGAGAAACTCCTACGAGCAGTACTTC. Translating it yields CASSDASGRNSYEQYF.

The rearrangement links TRBV7-2 to TRBJ2-3; 7 bases are a match to TRBD1. Germline V lookup: CDR1 SGHTA, CDR2 FQGNSA. The CDR3 length is 15 residues. The trim removed 1 base at V and 4 bases at J, leaving 5 bases unmatched. The CDR3 spells CASSLVTGRPDTQYF. CDR3 DNA: TGTGCCAGCAGCTTAGTGACAGGGAGACCAGATACGCAGTATTTT.

V gene TRBV4-1 combines with J gene TRBJ2-1; 10 bases align to TRBD1. Germline assignment: CDR1 MGHRA and CDR2 YSYEKL. Trimming at V came to 1 base and at J to 5 bases, leaving 8 bases not matched to a gene. This CDR3 contains 17 residues. The CDR3 loop reads CASSQARGQGSNNEQFF. CDR3 DNA: TGCGCCAGCAGCCAAGCTAGGGGACAGGGGTCAAACAATGAGCAGTTCTTC.

The gene calls are TRBV7-2 and TRBJ2-5; tentative D call: TRBD2 (6 bases). Germline assignment: CDR1 SGHTA and CDR2 FQGNSA. Trimming shortened V by 5 bases and J by 2 bases, and 12 bases separated the two germline ends. CDR3 length: 14 residues. CDR3 coding DNA: TGTGCCAGCAGCGTTCTTCGGGGGCAAGAGACCCAGTACTTC. Its translation: CASSVLRGQETQYF.

The chain links TRBV18 to TRBJ1-3, with D hard to call. CDR1 is KGHSH, CDR2 LQKENI, per germline. The CDR3 is 15 residues long. The ends were cut back, 0 bases at V and 4 bases at J, with 10 bases in the middle. CDR3 in DNA: TGTGCCAGCTCACCACCAGGTCCGGGAGGAAACACCATATATTTT. This sequence encodes CASSPPGPGGNTIYF.

The CDR3: CASSLRWDSTYEQYF. The CDR3 bases are TGTGCCAGCAGCTTACGTTGGGACAGTACCTACGAGCAGTACTTC. This rearrangement joins TRBV11-1 to TRBJ2-5; TRBD1 aligns across 7 bases. The DNA end favors TRBJ2-7, so the J call may be wrong. Germline CDR1 SGHAT, CDR2 FQDESV (reference sequence). The CDR3 consists of 15 residues.

V and J are TRBV7-2 and TRBJ2-5; 13 nucleotides line up with TRBD2. CDR3 length: 16 amino acids. Germline trimming cut 5 bases from V and 4 bases from J; bases unmatched to any gene: 7. Looked up from germline, CDR1 is SGHTA and CDR2 is FQGNSA. CDR3 sequence: CASSRGLAGARETQYF. CDR3 coding DNA: TGTGCCAGCAGCCGCGGACTAGCGGGGGCCAGAGAGACCCAGTACTTC.

A single count supports this clone. The V and J genes are TRBV28 and TRBJ1-2; the D is unclear. CDR1 MDHEN and CDR2 SYDVKM come from the germline V gene. The CDR3 is made up of 12 amino acids. V shed 6 bases and J shed 7 bases, with 12 bases lying between them. The CDR3 coding sequence is TGTGCCAGCAGAGAGGCAGTAGGTGGCTACACCTTC. As protein: CASREAVGGYTF.

The chain carries TRBV11-2 and TRBJ2-7, with D possibly being TRBD2 (7 bases). V lost 5 bases, J lost 2 bases, and 19 bases lay in between. Germline CDR1 and CDR2: SGHAT and FQNNGV. There are 16 residues in the CDR3. The CDR3 region is CASSGGGLAATYEQYF. CDR3 coding DNA: TGTGCCAGCAGCGGAGGGGGGCTAGCGGCTACCTACGAGCAGTACTTC.

The chain couples TRBV5-1 to TRBJ2-1, with TRBD2 matching over 10 bases. The CDR3 is 18 amino acids. CDR1 is SGHRS, CDR2 YFSETQ, per germline. V was pared by 4 bases and J by 4 bases, with 14 bases of the junction left unmatched. CDR3 protein: CASSHGWGSGRQYNEQFF. DNA for the CDR3: TGCGCCAGCAGCCATGGATGGGGTAGCGGGAGGCAATACAATGAGCAGTTCTTC.

This chain uses TRBV7-9 with TRBJ2-3; D possibly corresponds to TRBD2 (6 bases). The germline gives CDR1 SEHNR, CDR2 FQNEAQ (reference sequence). This CDR3 has 15 amino acids. V was shortened by 7 bases and J by 2 bases, with 16 bases between the two germline ends. CDR3 amino acids: CASIKVGGVTDTQYF. CDR3 bases: TGTGCCAGCATTAAGGTTGGAGGGGTCACAGATACGCAGTATTTT.

The V call is TRBV5-1, the J call TRBJ2-7; D gene uncertain. The CDR3 has 12 residues. Germline V CDR1 and CDR2: SGHRS, YFSETQ. The V end lost 4 bases, the J end lost 3 bases, and 8 bases lay between the germline ends. The CDR3 is CASSANSYEQYF. The CDR3, as DNA: TGCGCCAGCAGCGCTAACAGCTACGAGCAGTACTTC.

This rearrangement joins TRBV5-6 to TRBJ1-1; D is undetermined. Trimming took 2 bases from V and 1 from J, leaving 12 bases between them. Per germline, CDR1 SGHDT and CDR2 YYEEEE. The CDR3 spans 15 residues. CDR3 DNA sequence: TGTGCCAGCAGCTTCTTGGCCAGACAGAACACTGAAGCTTTCTTT. It translates to CASSFLARQNTEAFF.

This sequence joins TRBV6-5 and TRBJ1-1; 8 bases line up with TRBD1. The trim removed 2 bases at V and 4 bases at J, leaving 3 bases unmatched. Germline loops: CDR1 MNHEY, CDR2 SVGAGI. The CDR3 consists of 14 residues. The CDR3 is CASSYRQGSTEAFF. The DNA of the CDR3 is TGTGCCAGCAGTTACAGACAGGGGAGCACTGAAGCTTTCTTT.

The CDR3 nucleotides read TGTGCCAGCACACCGGACAGATCTAACTATGGCTACACCTTC. This codes for CASTPDRSNYGYTF. The chain employs TRBV7-2 and TRBJ1-2; perhaps TRBD1 as D (6 bases). Germline CDR1 is SGHTA and CDR2 is FQGNSA. This CDR3 is built from 14 residues. Trimming cost V 7 bases and J 0 bases, with 12 bases left between them.

The chain recombines TRBV30 with TRBJ2-2, with 11 bases fitting TRBD1. CDR1 GTSNPN and CDR2 SVGIG come from the germline V gene (reference sequence). The junction had 3 bases not matched to a gene; V was cut back by 0 bases and J by 3 bases. The CDR3 sequence is 16 residues long. CDR3 region: CAWSVWGQGDTGELFF. The CDR3 DNA follows: TGTGCCTGGAGTGTATGGGGACAGGGGGACACCGGGGAGCTGTTTTTT.

J is TRBJ1-2 and V is TRBV7-2, with D tentatively TRBD1 (5 bases). The V end lost 3 bases, the J end lost 6 bases, and 20 bases lay between the germline ends. CDR3 size: 16 residues. CDR1 is SGHTA and CDR2 is FQGNSA in the germline V gene. CDR3 protein: CASSLPGQQVINGYTF. The CDR3 DNA reads as TGTGCCAGCAGCTTGCCCGGACAACAGGTTATAAATGGCTACACCTTC.

The J gene is TRBJ2-1, the V gene TRBV6-7, with TRBD2 matching over 8 bases. TRBV6-7 is designated an ORF whose function remains uncertain. V dropped 0 bases and J dropped 5; count of bases not matched to a gene: 9. CDR3 length: 17 amino acids. The CDR3, as DNA: TGTGCCAGCAGTTACTCGACGGGCGGGGGGTGTCACAATGAGCAGTTCTTC. Amino acid sequence: CASSYSTGGGCHNEQFF.

The chain is built from TRBV4-3 and TRBJ2-2; 9 positions agree with TRBD2. Losses at the gene ends were 0 bases for V and 7 bases for J; bases not matched to a gene: 6. Germline CDR1 reads LGHNA; CDR2 reads YSLEER. The length of the CDR3 is 16 residues. The CDR3 DNA is TGCGCCAGCAGCCAAGAGGCGGGACTAGCAAACGGGGAGCTGTTTTTT. It specifies CASSQEAGLANGELFF.

This clone has more than one count but fewer than ten. The rearrangement links TRBV27 to TRBJ2-3; D unresolved. Per germline, CDR1 MNHEY and CDR2 SMNVEV (reference sequence). The CDR3 loop spans 11 amino acids. V lost 7 bases and J 5 bases, leaving 7 bases between the germline ends. For the CDR3, the DNA is TGTGCCAGCACCTCGGGAGATACGCAGTATTTT. Protein sequence: CASTSGDTQYF.

This sequence joins TRBV5-1 and TRBJ1-1; a possible D gene is TRBD1 (5 bases). The CDR3 has 16 residues. The V end was cut by 4 bases, the J end by 3 bases, with 19 bases between. Germline CDR1 and CDR2: SGHRS and YFSETQ. Written as DNA, the CDR3 is TGCGCCAGCAGCAGGCGGGACCCCAGATTAGACACTGAAGCTTTCTTT. Encoded protein: CASSRRDPRLDTEAFF.

This clone was seen more than once but under ten times. The V gene is TRBV5-1, the J gene TRBJ1-3, with D tentatively TRBD1 (6 bases). Trimming removed 3 bases from V and 4 bases from J, with 11 bases in between. The CDR3 loop spans 14 amino acids. The germline CDR1 and CDR2 sequences are SGHRS and YFSETQ. As DNA, the CDR3 is TGCGCCAGCAGCTCAGGGGCGACAGGAAACACCATATATTTT. This sequence encodes CASSSGATGNTIYF.

The chain joins TRBV10-2 to TRBJ1-2; 8 positions match TRBD1. This CDR3 contains 18 residues. CDR1 is WSHSY, CDR2 SAAADI, per germline. J was trimmed by 1 base and V by 2 bases; bases with no gene match: 12. The CDR3 spells CASSESVRRGRGNYGYTF. For the CDR3, the DNA is TGCGCCAGCAGTGAGAGTGTTCGCAGGGGGCGGGGTAACTATGGCTACACCTTC.